This T cell receptor (beta chain) was obtained from a study of OX40 agonist ivuxolimab in advanced cancers. Describing the broader study: Ivuxolimab was an agonistic, fully human IgG2 monoclonal antibody directed against OX40 (CD134), a costimulatory receptor. Intravenous ivuxolimab was administered to patients every 2 weeks at six dose levels: 0.01, 0.1, 0.3, 1.5, 3 and 10 mg/kg. Of the roughly 51 dose-escalation patients, hepatocellular carcinoma was present in about 20, melanoma in approximately 15, renal cell carcinoma in 9 and head and neck cancer in 9. A male proportion of 82.7% and a mean age of about 60 years, ranging from 23 to 79, were recorded for the dose-escalation cohort. Patients were allowed to have had prior anti-PD-1, anti-PD-L1 or anti-CTLA-4 therapy, and approximately 37% of the dose-escalation patients had been treated with checkpoint inhibitors. Partial responses were achieved by three dose-escalation patients, of whom one had hepatocellular carcinoma and two had cutaneous melanoma. Peripheral TCRbeta sequencing aimed to test whether ivuxolimab altered TCR sequence diversity and caused clonal T-cell expansion. The paper covers the monotherapy dose-escalation part of the phase I ivuxolimab trial, which included N ≈ 57 patients. What the authors observed across the whole study: On average, CD8+ T cells showed more expanded clones than CD4+ T cells after ivuxolimab. Low levels of normalized T-cell clonal expansion were also shown by some nonresponding patients. The antigen specificity of the peripheral T cells that underwent clonal expansion was not determined. In the 0.1-3.0 mg/kg groups, partial responders were among the patients with the lowest normalized peripheral clonal expansion, particularly in CD8+ T cells. At doses of 0.1 to 3.0 mg/kg, clonal expansion of both CD4+ and CD8+ T cells in blood was seen between baseline and week 6.

To sequence the TCRbeta CDR3 region, genomic DNA was isolated from the sorted cells. The immunoSEQ Assay was used to sequence the TCRbeta CDR3 regions. TCRdb carries this immuneACCESS record with in-frame sequences only. Its versions omit some clonotypes, under half of them owing to an unresolved V gene in the studies checked, with the rest unexplained. The sample records 55,000 to 80,000 clones, roughly 90% of which are singletons. Clones ranked in the top ten supply 1.3% of the sample. Patients with autoimmune disease history or receiving systemic immunosuppression were excluded from the trial. Peripheral blood for TCR sequencing was drawn from every dose cohort at baseline, at cycle 4 day 1 and at cycle 7 day 1. The samples were taken from a phase I, first-in-human, multicenter, open-label dose-escalation trial of ivuxolimab. The trial enrolled adults with locally advanced or metastatic head and neck squamous cell, hepatocellular, melanoma or renal cell carcinoma. CD4+ and CD8+ T cells were sorted separately from peripheral blood before TCR sequencing.

Remarks on this clone: The antigen this receptor binds is unknown. Base quality data are lacking; no much larger clone is found one base away.

The germline V gene sets CDR1 to MGHDK and CDR2 to SYGVNS. Trimming leaves V shorter by 4 bases and J shorter by 10 bases, with the junction holding 14 bases beyond the gene matches. Spanning cysteine to phenylalanine, the CDR3 consists of 17 amino acids. The retained sequence is limited to the CDR3, 51 bases, with the frame set at the first base. This clonotype was sampled from an adult with an advanced solid tumor such as melanoma, head and neck, liver or kidney cancer. The starting material was CD4+ or CD8+ T cells sorted from blood, obtained in a trial of the OX40 agonist ivuxolimab. The rearrangement joined TRBV25-1 to TRBJ2-1, with 12 bases aligning to TRBD1. The DNA sequence is as follows: TGTGCCAGCAGTGCTCTCCCGGGACAGGGGGCAAGGGGAGAGCAGTTCTTC. This translates into CASSALPGQGARGEQFF.